These 15 T cell receptor beta chains originate from one sample sequenced in a study of blood T cell repertoires in COVID-19. Sequencing was performed with immunoSEQ multiplex PCR; in TCRdb, only in-frame clones are kept and a portion is missing. The table records 95,000 to 150,000 clones, 80% of them present only once. Sample: peripheral blood. These receptors were taken from a man between 60 and 70 years old with active or convalescent COVID-19.

The gene calls are TRBV28 and TRBJ1-5; D is possibly TRBD1 (5 bases). Trimming removed 6 bases at V and 7 bases at J, with 16 bases between. Germline CDR1 MDHEN, CDR2 SYDVKM. The CDR3 has 14 residues. The CDR3 DNA is TGTGCCAGCAGGGCCCAGGGCCTAGGACAGCCCCAGCATTTT. It specifies CASRAQGLGQPQHF.

The chain couples TRBV7-8 to TRBJ2-3, with 13 bases aligning to TRBD2. Germline V gene data show CDR1 as SGHVS and CDR2 as FQNEAQ. CDR3 length: 19 residues. Trimming cost V 2 bases and J 4 bases; bases outside gene matches: 12. The CDR3 protein is CASSLPSRLAGGSADTQYF. The CDR3 nucleotides read TGTGCCAGCAGCTTACCCTCTCGACTAGCGGGAGGATCGGCAGATACGCAGTATTTT.

The genes are TRBV9 and TRBJ2-1; perhaps TRBD1 as D (6 bases). This CDR3 has 15 amino acids. CDR1 and CDR2 from the germline V gene are SGDLS and YYNGEE. V lost 3 bases and J lost 0, with 10 bases in between. The CDR3 DNA is TGTGCCAGCAGCGCACAGGGAAACTCCTACAATGAGCAGTTCTTC. Protein product: CASSAQGNSYNEQFF.

This chain connects TRBV2 to TRBJ1-6; TRBD1 matches 7 bases. Per the germline V gene, CDR1 is SNHLY and CDR2 is FYNNEI. J gave up 10 bases and V 7 bases, and 10 bases lay outside the gene matches. This CDR3 region has 14 residues. The CDR3 here is CASTLTGSVSPLHF. CDR3 nucleotides: TGTGCCAGCACTCTGACAGGGTCCGTATCACCCCTCCACTTT. The full variable domain, with the rest looked up from reference TRBV2 and TRBJ1-6, is EPEVTQTPSHQVTQMGQEVILRCVPISNHLYFYWYRQILGQKVEFLVSFYNNEISEKSEIFDDQFSVERPDGSNFTLKIRSTKLEDSAMYFCASTLTGSVSPLHFGNGTRLTVT.

The chain combines TRBV28 with TRBJ2-6, with a tentative D call TRBD1 (5 bases). V lost 5 bases and J 0 bases, leaving 14 bases between the germline ends. The CDR3 has 17 amino acids. Germline V gene lookup returns CDR1 MDHEN and CDR2 SYDVKM. The CDR3: CASSHQGSISGANVLTF. In nucleotides, the CDR3 is TGTGCCAGCAGTCACCAGGGATCCATCTCTGGGGCCAACGTCCTGACTTTC.

The rearrangement uses TRBV7-3 and TRBJ1-1, with TRBD1 matching 7 bases. From germline, CDR1 is SGHTA and CDR2 FQGTGA. This CDR3 has 12 amino acids. Unmatched junction bases numbered 6, after V lost 5 bases and J lost 9 bases. CDR3 nucleotide sequence: TGTGCCAGCAGCCGACCGGGACAGAAAGCTTTCTTT. Residues: CASSRPGQKAFF.

CDR3 amino acids: CASSLSHSRGAKKLFF. The CDR3 bases are TGTGCCAGCAGTTTATCCCACTCCAGGGGTGCCAAAAAACTGTTTTTT. The chain uses TRBV27 and TRBJ1-4, with D maybe TRBD1 (6 bases). The germline gives CDR1 MNHEY, CDR2 SMNVEV (reference sequence). The CDR3 contains 16 residues. Trimming shortened V by 0 bases and J by 9 bases, and 17 bases separated the two germline ends.

This clone was found once. The chain recombines TRBV28 with TRBJ1-2; 8 bases align to TRBD1. V shed 7 bases and J 2 bases; nucleotides not matched to a gene: 15. The V gene's germline CDR1 is MDHEN and CDR2 SYDVKM. This CDR3 contains 17 residues. This chain's CDR3 is CASKFVFRRTGNYGYTF. CDR3 nucleotide sequence: TGTGCCAGCAAGTTTGTATTCCGGCGGACAGGGAACTATGGCTACACCTTC.

V and J are TRBV10-3 and TRBJ2-1; D is unresolved. The germline V gene has CDR1 ENHRY and CDR2 SYGVKD. The CDR3 extends over 14 amino acids. V was pared by 4 bases and J by 6 bases, with 13 bases between. The CDR3 DNA reads TGTGCCATCAGTGCAAGGCAGGTCAGCAATGAGCAGTTCTTC. It specifies CAISARQVSNEQFF.

CDR3 in amino acids: CASKRGQNFAYEQYF. CDR3 nucleotide sequence: TGCGCCAGCAAACGGGGACAAAACTTCGCCTACGAGCAGTACTTC. The chain joins TRBV4-1 to TRBJ2-7, with a weak D call TRBD1 (6 bases). The CDR3 is 15 residues long. From germline, CDR1 is MGHRA and CDR2 YSYEKL. V was trimmed by 7 bases and J by 2 bases, leaving 18 bases between them.

The gene calls are TRBV6-2 or TRBV6-3 and TRBJ2-7, with 7 bases matching TRBD2. Germline trimming cut 0 bases from V and 1 base from J; bases unmatched to any gene: 6. CDR1 is MNHEY and CDR2 is SVGEGT in the germline V gene. This CDR3 is built from 16 residues. The CDR3 sequence: CASSYSGGTRSYEQYF. As DNA, the CDR3 is TGTGCCAGCAGTTACTCGGGAGGGACTCGATCCTACGAGCAGTACTTC.

The rearrangement links TRBV3-1 (or the pseudogene TRBV3-2) to TRBJ2-3, with TRBD2 matching 12 bases. CDR1 and CDR2 from the germline V gene are LGHDT and YNNKEL (reference sequence). The CDR3 consists of 17 residues. The J segment lost 5 bases and the V segment lost 1 base, leaving 7 bases of the junction unmatched. The CDR3 coding sequence is TGTGCCAGCAGCCAAGGCCCTAGCGGGAGGGCGAAAGATACGCAGTATTTT. Amino acids: CASSQGPSGRAKDTQYF.

Comments on this clone: The same CDR3 also results from other DNA sequences found in this sample. This rearrangement joins TRBV7-2 to TRBJ1-1; possible D gene TRBD1, 5 bases. CDR3 length equals 13 residues. Trimming removed 4 bases from V and 0 bases from J, with 6 bases in between. CDR1 is SGHTA, CDR2 FQGNSA, per germline. CDR3 residues: CASSSTVNTEAFF. CDR3 in DNA: TGTGCCAGCAGCTCGACAGTGAACACTGAAGCTTTCTTT.

The chain has TRBV3-1 (or the pseudogene TRBV3-2) and TRBJ2-1, with 7 bases that match TRBD2. This CDR3 region has 15 residues. CDR1 and CDR2 (germline): LGHDT, YNNKEL (reference sequence). The J segment lost 1 base and the V segment lost 4 bases, leaving 4 bases of the junction unmatched. The CDR3 DNA reads TGTGCCAGCAGCCCGCTAGCGGTATCCTACAATGAGCAGTTCTTC. Translation: CASSPLAVSYNEQFF.

V is TRBV29-1 and J is TRBJ2-1; 10 bases align to TRBD2. Germline assignment: CDR1 SQVTM and CDR2 ANQGSEA. Unmatched junction bases numbered 4, after V lost 5 bases and J lost 6 bases. The CDR3 has 13 amino acids. CDR3 DNA: TGCAGCGTTCTACTAGCGGGACGCAATGAGCAGTTCTTC. This translates into CSVLLAGRNEQFF.